This TCR beta chain was identified during a study of T cell clones after liver transplantation. Study-wide background: Tolerance: complete withdrawal held at least one year, liver enzymes staying within twice normal.

Here immunoSEQ multiplex PCR was the method, and the copy in TCRdb shows in-frame clones only, minus some. The table lists about 11,000 clones, less than 80% of them singletons. Trimming stripped 5 bases from V and 7 bases from J, with 15 bases between. Germline V lookup: CDR1 SGHAT, CDR2 FQDESV (reference sequence). This CDR3 comprises 14 residues. The chain joins TRBV11-1 to TRBJ2-1; the D is unclear. Sequencing used CD4+ T cells from blood, obtained around 33 months after liver transplant. The sequence was obtained from a human patient who received a liver transplant. The graft donor may have given rise to some T cells. CDR3 coding DNA: TGTGCCAGCAGCCCCACCCCAAGATGGAATGAGCAGTTCTTC. Translation gives CASSPTPRWNEQFF.